The entry that follows covers one T cell receptor (beta chain) sequence. This clonotype was seen many times. Its target antigen remains unknown. No clone much larger than this one lies a single base away; base qualities are absent. From the germline V gene, CDR1 is SGHTA and CDR2 is FQGNSA. V is clipped by 5 bases and J by 4 bases, and the sequence between their germline boundaries is 12 bases long. The CDR3 holds 15 amino acids from the cysteine to the phenylalanine. Of all the DNA, just the CDR3 is kept, 45 bases in frame from base 1. This entry belongs to a study of regulatory T cells in long-lasting Graves disease (dated by TCRdb to about 2021). With respect to the entire study: Patients with newly diagnosed Graves' disease had been on antithyroid drugs for under 3 months. This study used TCR sequencing and RNA sequencing of peripheral blood to compare persistent Graves' disease patients against newly diagnosed Graves' disease patients. A total of 33 samples underwent TCR sequencing: about 13 from persistent and some 20 from newly diagnosed Graves' disease patients. The study was registered as a clinical trial and conducted in China. General findings and caveats noted by the study authors: Because the primary lesion, thyroid tissue, could not be accessed, the study looked at peripheral blood alone. Compared with newly diagnosed patients, patients with persistent Graves' disease had lower TCR Shannon entropy and fewer highly expanded clones, which suggests clonal expansion. The authors noted that the small sample size was a limitation that may lower accuracy. More public clonotypes were shared among persistent patients (around 2,600) than among newly diagnosed patients (over 900). Persistent disease showed preferential use of TRBV28, TRBJ1-2 and TRBJ2-5, whereas newly diagnosed disease favored TRBV20-1 and TRBJ2-1. Only the TCR beta chain was sequenced and analyzed.

The sample's time point label is to be understood as: newly diagnosed GD, antithyroid drugs for less than 3 months. For both TCR sequencing and RNA sequencing, RNA was extracted from PBMCs in TRIzol. The diagnosis of Graves' disease followed American Thyroid Association guidelines. Recruitment of patients was carried out at an endocrinology department in Xi'an, China. Each patient gave roughly 10 milliliters of peripheral blood, collected in an EDTA anticoagulant tube. Ficoll Paque Plus density gradient separation was used to isolate PBMCs, and no further T cell sorting was done. An Agilent 2100 Bioanalyzer and agarose gel were used to check RNA quality, and a NanoDrop 2000 was used to measure RNA concentration. Library preparation was by multiplex PCR. TCRdb records Illumina HiSeq 4000 as the sequencer. TCR beta libraries were built with iRepertoire HTBI primers and Arm-PCR amplification of CDR3 regions. Before sequencing, the PCR products went through gel purification. In the source study's methods: Across samples, roughly 60 TRBV and roughly 15 TRBJ segments were identified and used for gene usage analysis of CDR3 amino acid clonotypes. COPE and FqMerger were used to merge filtered high-quality paired reads into contigs. BLAST was used to align contigs to IMGT TRBV, TRBD and TRBJ reference genes, with CDR3 defined following IMGT. Any clonotype with a frequency above 0.1% was counted as a highly expanded clone. Shannon entropy was used to measure repertoire diversity, and the Gini coefficient was used to measure V-J evenness. Public clonotypes were defined as clonotypes shared by more than one individual. In TCRdb, the public reads were trimmed at Q25 with fastp and aligned with MiXCR, with productive beta chains retained. CDR3 protein duplicates are merged, each entry listing the most common genes and DNA. The authors' filters were not applied to this entry. This sample has some 500,000 distinct CDR3 sequences in its table, and 13% of those were observed once. The ten largest clones capture about 10% of the sample.

This sample was shared with a second study, whose subject was T cells in Graves' hyperthyroidism and ophthalmopathy. From that second study: A patient counted as having stable Graves' hyperthyroidism if no progression to ophthalmopathy occurred over 18 months of follow-up. The hyperthyroidism patients were between 18 and 65 years old and newly diagnosed, with a disease duration of less than 2 months. Patients with uncontrolled infections, other autoimmune diseases, pregnancy or lactation were excluded. Diagnoses relied on clinical symptoms, serum thyroxine and TRAb, thyroid ultrasound and orbital computed tomography. The first round of RT-PCR for the TCR CDR3 was performed with the HTBI primer set and the Qiagen OneStep RT-PCR kit. Most expanded thyroid clonotypes (frequency above 0.001) were also detected in blood, suggesting blood repertoires may reflect thyroid immune responses. A 13 V-J signature model separated ophthalmopathy from stable hyperthyroidism, with around 90% sensitivity and about 81% specificity in cross-validation and 80%/75% in testing. In validation, the model predicted progression to ophthalmopathy a median of roughly 6.1 months before onset, with approximately 70% sensitivity and more than 72% specificity. TCR V-J signatures able to tell the groups apart were searched for in a discovery cohort of 100 patients, of whom about 40 had Graves' ophthalmopathy and 57 had stable Graves' hyperthyroidism. Prospective prediction of ophthalmopathy was tested in an independent validation cohort consisting of some 19 hyperthyroidism patients and approximately 16 patients who later progressed to ophthalmopathy. The roughly 91 discovery patients were randomly split 7:3 into training and test sets. In several Graves' hyperthyroidism patients, the study also compared T-cell repertoires from thyroid tissue with T-cell repertoires from blood. After blood sampling, hyperthyroidism patients were treated with methimazole at a starting dose of 30 mg daily, and ophthalmopathy patients were treated with high-dose intravenous methylprednisolone. The libraries were constructed in a second round of multiplex PCR and then size-selected and purified. Paired-end sequencing of the libraries was performed with 100 bp reads on an Illumina HiSeq2000. Raw data were processed with SOAPnuke, discarding reads with adapters, uncalled bases, mean Phred below 15, or no exact constant-primer or identifier match. COPE v1.2.5 was used to merge the high-quality paired reads, and each unique nucleotide sequence was defined as a clonotype. MiTCR v1.1 was used to align the clonotypes against IMGT TRBV, TRBD and TRBJ reference segments. Only V-J combinations with frequency above 0.0001, covering about 99% of repertoires, were analysed. The TCS score was defined as the ratio of F50 (clonal expansion) to E x V (chaos), calculated using BLOSUM62-based TCRdist between CDR3 peptides within each V-J. Welch's t-statistics and random forest reduced roughly 530 V-J features to 13, which were used in a naive Bayes classifier (R e1071). Sample size was not statistically predetermined, and blinding of investigators to group allocation was not performed. The paper describes TCR Vbeta CDR3 sequencing of roughly 130 peripheral blood samples, made up of fewer than 50 ophthalmopathy patients, more than 70 hyperthyroidism patients and 17 progressor patients.

The TCR was taken from a man aged 30-40 years with Graves disease. Donor details come from another sample of the same person, matched by shared clones. This chain is built from TRBV7-2 and TRBJ2-6; the D gene is not confidently resolved. This material consisted of peripheral blood mononuclear cells (PBMCs), taken at new diagnosis, from a patient treated with antithyroid drugs. The CDR3 region: CASSPQVSGANVLTF. The DNA is as follows: TGTGCCAGCAGCCCTCAGGTATCCGGGGCCAACGTCCTGACTTTC.